This paragraph reports one T cell receptor beta chain. The target of this receptor is not known. No clone much larger than this one lies a single base away; base qualities are absent. The record originates from a study of blood T cell repertoires in COVID-19 (dated by TCRdb to the early 2020s). Regarding the study in general: Samples from collaborators originated in the United States, Italy and Spain and spanned both the acute and convalescent phases of COVID-19. Where HLA class I and class II types were available, the types were taken from metadata supplied by the sample provider, not from assay-based typing. The samples were drawn from two sources: the first 160 participants of the ongoing ImmuneRACE study, and 1,254 subjects contributed by 6 global collaborators. A de-identified subject ID, COVID-19 status, age in years and sex were almost always included in the sample metadata. The repertoires were made available in a free public database intended to serve as a resource for research on the immune response to SARS-CoV-2. The material from the prospective study consisted of cDNA or gDNA derived from T cells, B-cell-depleted T cells, or PBMCs. The dataset comprised deeply sampled blood TCRbeta repertoires from subjects exposed to, actively infected with, or recovered from COVID-19. Results and caveats for the whole study, not just this receptor: The quantity of clinical and demographic metadata differed by source and by participant and was supplied without curation.

TCRbeta CDR3 regions were amplified from genomic DNA using the immunoSEQ Assay, a bias-controlled multiplex PCR. The published analysis was carried out like this. The number of nucleated cells in each sample was estimated by amplification of reference gene primers within the assay. To quantify the absolute abundance of each unique TCRbeta CDR3 rearrangement, sequence reads were collapsed and filtered. For each sample, productive Simpson clonality was calculated by taking the square root of Simpson's diversity index across productive rearrangements. Entries here come from immuneACCESS through TCRdb and include only in-frame sequences with V and J called. Some clones fail to appear in such tables; in the studies checked, an unresolved V gene covers under half of the shortfall, and the cause of the remainder is unknown. That table gives V, J and clone size, and the DNA gave D and trimming. Within this sample are some 150,000 clones, with 84% of them counted one time only. Roughly 7.9% of the sample goes to the ten largest clones.

Each collaborating institution followed its own protocols to collect whole blood in K2EDTA tubes. Collaborator samples were shipped for TCRbeta analysis as frozen whole blood, isolated PBMCs, or DNA extracted from either sample type. The sequence derives from a woman aged 50 to 60 in a cohort sampled during active or convalescent COVID-19. The sample consisted of peripheral blood.

The CDR3 corresponds to CASSQRLQETQYF. In nucleotide form, the sequence is TGTGCCAGCAGCCAGAGGCTCCAAGAGACCCAGTACTTC. The chain is made from TRBV7-2 and TRBJ2-5, with the D segment identity uncertain. The germline V gene supplies CDR1 SGHTA and CDR2 FQGNSA. At the junction V is shortened by 5 bases and J by 1 base, with 8 bases in between. The CDR3 covers 13 residues, taking in both the cysteine and the phenylalanine. Only the CDR3 DNA is retained, 39 bases long and in frame from the first base.